Listed here are 23 T cell receptor beta chains from one sample, sequenced in a study of blood T cell repertoires in COVID-19. Using immunoSEQ multiplex PCR, the repertoire was profiled, and TCRdb retains in-frame clones only, with some absent. Altogether about 140,000 clones are present, approximately 88% being singletons, with the ten largest covering about 1.7%. The sequenced sample was peripheral blood. The source of these receptors is a man in his 70s with acute or convalescent COVID-19.

The chain joins TRBV7-9 to TRBJ1-6, with 9 bases matching TRBD1. This CDR3 spans 17 amino acids. Germline trimming cut 3 bases from V and 7 bases from J; bases unmatched to any gene: 10. Per the germline V gene, CDR1 is SEHNR and CDR2 is FQNEAQ (reference sequence). The CDR3 DNA is TGTGCCAGCAGCTTCCGGACAGGGGCAACCTCCAATTCACCCCTCCACTTT. Protein product: CASSFRTGATSNSPLHF.

This chain links TRBV14 with TRBJ1-2; D not certain. Germline V CDR1 and CDR2: SGHDN, FVKESK. The CDR3 has 12 residues. Trimming shortened V by 9 bases and J by 3 bases, and 11 bases separated the two germline ends. The CDR3, as DNA: TGTGCCAGTTCATTTTCGGACTATGGCTACACCTTC. Amino acids: CASSFSDYGYTF.

The gene calls are TRBV27 and TRBJ1-3, with a possible D match to TRBD1 (5 bases). Deletions cut 6 bases from V and 3 bases from J, with 24 bases between. Germline CDR1 is MNHEY and CDR2 is SMNVEV (reference sequence). The CDR3 is made up of 18 amino acids. The CDR3 here is CASRTLFKTENSGNTIYF. The DNA for the CDR3 is TGTGCCAGCAGGACCTTATTTAAGACAGAAAACAGTGGAAACACCATATATTTT.

The J gene is TRBJ2-2, the V gene TRBV30; D uncertain. This CDR3 region has 15 residues. V lost 3 bases and J 3 bases, leaving 14 bases between the germline ends. From germline, CDR1 is GTSNPN and CDR2 SVGIG (reference sequence). The CDR3 coding sequence is TGTGCCTGGAGCGAGTCGGTACTCGACACCGGGGAGCTGTTTTTT. Translating gives CAWSESVLDTGELFF.

The rearrangement links TRBV27 to TRBJ1-1; weak D call: TRBD1 (6 bases). Looked up from germline, CDR1 is MNHEY and CDR2 is SMNVEV (reference sequence). The CDR3 is 14 residues long. Trimming cost V 6 bases and J 0 bases, with 11 bases left between them. CDR3: CASSTNRVNTEAFF. The CDR3 nucleotides are TGTGCCAGCAGCACGAACAGGGTGAACACTGAAGCTTTCTTT.

The chain employs TRBV7-2 and TRBJ2-3, with TRBD2 matching over 7 bases. The V and J ends lost 3 bases and 2 bases, in that order; junction bases with no gene match: 8. The CDR3 is 16 residues long. Germline values: CDR1 SGHTA, CDR2 FQGNSA. CDR3 bases: TGTGCCAGCAGCTTTTGGGCTAGCGGAAACACAGATACGCAGTATTTT. It translates to CASSFWASGNTDTQYF.

The rearrangement links TRBV28 to TRBJ2-1, with TRBD1 matching over 7 bases. There are 15 residues in the CDR3. Germline V gene sequence: CDR1 MDHEN, CDR2 SYDVKM. The ends lost 7 bases at V and 4 bases at J; junction bases unmatched: 10. The CDR3 region has the DNA TGTGCCAGCAAAGCCACCGGGACAGTGTACAATGAGCAGTTCTTC. It codes for CASKATGTVYNEQFF.

The chain has TRBV19 and TRBJ1-3; D is possibly TRBD1 (6 bases). The CDR3 is 16 residues long. Germline values: CDR1 LNHDA, CDR2 SQIVND (reference sequence). Trimming removed 4 bases at V and 2 bases at J, with 15 bases between. This chain's CDR3 is CASSTRTVSTGNTIYF. The CDR3 DNA sequence: TGTGCCAGTAGTACCAGGACAGTGTCGACTGGAAACACCATATATTTT.

The genes are TRBV9 and TRBJ2-1; D not certain. V lost 0 bases and J 0 bases, leaving 13 bases between the germline ends. The CDR3 spans 17 residues. Germline lookup yields CDR1 SGDLS and CDR2 YYNGEE. DNA of the CDR3: TGTGCCAGCAGCGTAGCTATCGGCGGTCGCTCCTACAATGAGCAGTTCTTC. It yields the protein CASSVAIGGRSYNEQFF.

The chain carries TRBV10-2 and TRBJ2-5, with D perhaps matching TRBD1 (5 bases). Germline V CDR1 and CDR2: WSHSY, SAAADI. Trimming stripped 3 bases from V and 1 base from J, with 12 bases between. The length of the CDR3 is 15 residues. The CDR3 nucleotides are TGCGCCAGCAGTGATTGGGTCAGGGCCCAAGAGACCCAGTACTTC. Its translation is CASSDWVRAQETQYF.

The DNA of the CDR3 is TGTGCCAGCAGCTTAGAGGACAGGGGGGCTTTCTTT. Amino acid sequence: CASSLEDRGAFF. J is TRBJ1-1 and V is TRBV7-9; 10 bases align to TRBD1. CDR1 and CDR2 (germline): SEHNR, FQNEAQ (reference sequence). V lost 1 base and J lost 11; bases outside the gene matches: 1. The length of the CDR3 is 12 residues. The full variable domain, in which reference TRBV7-9 and TRBJ1-1 provide the parts outside the CDR3, is DTGVSQNPRHKITKRGQNVTFRCDPISEHNRLYWYRQTLGQGPEFLTYFQNEAQLEKSRLLSDRFSAERPKGSFSTLEIQRTEQGDSAMYLCASSLEDRGAFFGQGTRLTVV.

The V gene is TRBV27, the J gene TRBJ2-5; 10 positions agree with TRBD2. Trimming at V came to 7 bases and at J to 4 bases, leaving 3 bases not matched to a gene. Germline V lookup: CDR1 MNHEY, CDR2 SMNVEV (reference sequence). This CDR3 contains 13 residues. In DNA, the CDR3 is TGTGCCAGCATGGCTAGCGGGGGAGAGACCCAGTACTTC. Translation gives CASMASGGETQYF.

The chain carries TRBV30 and TRBJ1-5; 8 bases match TRBD1. The trim removed 4 bases at V and 2 bases at J, leaving 4 bases unmatched. Germline lookup yields CDR1 GTSNPN and CDR2 SVGIG (reference sequence). The CDR3 is 14 amino acids. The CDR3 here is CAWMSGQGNQPQHF. As DNA, the CDR3 is TGTGCCTGGATGTCGGGACAGGGCAATCAGCCCCAGCATTTT.

This clone was counted a few times. V is TRBV28 and J is TRBJ1-2; 8 bases match TRBD1. This CDR3 has 13 amino acids. CDR1 MDHEN and CDR2 SYDVKM come from the germline V gene. The V segment lost 2 bases and the J segment 4 bases; nucleotides outside the gene matches: 0. In nucleotides, the CDR3 is TGTGCCAGCAGTTTACAGGGGGCCTATGGCTACACCTTC. This gives the protein CASSLQGAYGYTF.

The chain joins TRBV11-2 to TRBJ1-1; D is ambiguous. Trimming cost V 6 bases and J 1 base, with 21 bases left between them. The CDR3 contains 17 residues. Per the germline V gene, CDR1 is SGHAT and CDR2 is FQNNGV. CDR3 in amino acids: CASRPPRAAFKNTEAFF. The CDR3 DNA is TGTGCCAGCAGGCCCCCCCGCGCCGCCTTCAAGAACACTGAAGCTTTCTTT.

The chain recombines TRBV5-1 with TRBJ2-5; 11 bases align to TRBD2. CDR3 length: 16 residues. J was trimmed by 2 bases and V by 0 bases; bases with no gene match: 3. In germline, CDR1 is SGHRS, CDR2 YFSETQ. The CDR3 is CASSLEPSGGQETQYF. CDR3 DNA: TGCGCCAGCAGCTTGGAGCCTAGCGGGGGGCAAGAGACCCAGTACTTC.

The rearrangement uses TRBV28 and TRBJ1-1; the D is unclear. This CDR3 spans 15 amino acids. Germline-derived CDR1 and CDR2 are MDHEN and SYDVKM. V was clipped by 5 bases and J by 0 bases, with 13 bases between them. CDR3 in DNA: TGTGCCAGCAGTGGAGGACGTTTCATGAACACTGAAGCTTTCTTT. Translated: CASSGGRFMNTEAFF.

This clone has more than one count but fewer than ten. This chain joins TRBV5-1 and TRBJ1-2; 8 bases line up with TRBD1. CDR1 and CDR2 (germline): SGHRS, YFSETQ. This CDR3 is 15 amino acids long. V lost 0 bases and J lost 6; bases outside the gene matches: 7. The CDR3 region is CASSLGQPTGDGYTF. In DNA form, the CDR3 reads TGCGCCAGCAGCTTGGGCCAACCGACAGGGGATGGCTACACCTTC.

The J gene is TRBJ1-1, the V gene TRBV13; tentatively, D is TRBD1 (5 bases). The CDR3 has 16 residues. Germline assignment: CDR1 PRHDT and CDR2 FYEKMQ (reference sequence). Trimming took 2 bases from V and 2 from J, leaving 15 bases between them. The DNA of the CDR3 is TGTGCCAGCAGCTTATACTCAGGGCGATTTAACACTGAAGCTTTCTTT. Its translation: CASSLYSGRFNTEAFF.

V usage is TRBV5-1 and J usage is TRBJ2-5, with 10 bases aligning to TRBD1. With 3 bases clipped from V and 3 bases from J, the junction kept 2 bases outside the gene matches. CDR1 and CDR2 from the germline V gene are SGHRS and YFSETQ. This CDR3 is built from 14 residues. In nucleotides, the CDR3 is TGCGCCAGCAGCTCCGGGACAGGGGAAGAGACCCAGTACTTC. Translation gives CASSSGTGEETQYF.

The J gene is TRBJ1-2, the V gene TRBV7-9; D is uncertain. V was clipped by 4 bases and J by 4 bases, with 13 bases between them. Germline-derived CDR1 and CDR2 are SEHNR and FQNEAQ (reference sequence). CDR3 size: 14 residues. The CDR3 DNA is TGTGCCAGCAGCTCGGTCTGGGCGAGCTATGGCTACACCTTC. Translation: CASSSVWASYGYTF.

This chain links TRBV19 with TRBJ1-3; unclear D gene. V was cut by 5 bases and J by 4 bases, with 3 bases left in between. Germline V gene sequence: CDR1 LNHDA, CDR2 SQIVND (reference sequence). The CDR3 runs to 11 residues. CDR3 bases: TGTGCCAGTAGTCTGGGAAACACCATATATTTT. This sequence encodes CASSLGNTIYF.

The chain couples TRBV28 to TRBJ2-7; 11 bases agree with TRBD2. The CDR3 is made up of 15 amino acids. Germline values: CDR1 MDHEN, CDR2 SYDVKM. The V and J ends lost 3 bases and 4 bases, in that order; junction bases with no gene match: 5. CDR3 bases: TGTGCCAGCAGTTTTATAGGGACTAGCGGTTACGAGCAGTACTTC. Residues: CASSFIGTSGYEQYF.